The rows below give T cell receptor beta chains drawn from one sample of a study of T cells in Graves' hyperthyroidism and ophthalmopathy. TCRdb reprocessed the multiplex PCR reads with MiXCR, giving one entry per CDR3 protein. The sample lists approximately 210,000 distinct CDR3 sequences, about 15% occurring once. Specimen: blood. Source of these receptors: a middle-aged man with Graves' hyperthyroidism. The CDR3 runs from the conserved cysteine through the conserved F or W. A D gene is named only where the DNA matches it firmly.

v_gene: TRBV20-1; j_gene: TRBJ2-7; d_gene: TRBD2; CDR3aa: CSVSLSGSSYEQYF
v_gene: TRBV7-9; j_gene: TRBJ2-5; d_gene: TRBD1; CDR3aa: CASSLTGDGETQYF
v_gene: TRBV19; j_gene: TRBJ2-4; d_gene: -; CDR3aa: CASSIPSVGRGDIQYF
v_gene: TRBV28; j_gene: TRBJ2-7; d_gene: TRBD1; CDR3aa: CASRTRQGSGYEQYF
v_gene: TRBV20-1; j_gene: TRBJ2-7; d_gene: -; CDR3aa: CSARGWGGRTYEQYF
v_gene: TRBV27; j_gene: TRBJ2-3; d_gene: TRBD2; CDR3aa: CASSGLAGGLDTQYF
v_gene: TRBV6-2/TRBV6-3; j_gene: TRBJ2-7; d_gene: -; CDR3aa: CASSKGHLYEQYF
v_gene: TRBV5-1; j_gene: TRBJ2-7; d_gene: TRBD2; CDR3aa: CASSPGLAGVSYEQYF
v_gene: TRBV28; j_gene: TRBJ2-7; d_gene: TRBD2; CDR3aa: CASSSGLVFEQYF
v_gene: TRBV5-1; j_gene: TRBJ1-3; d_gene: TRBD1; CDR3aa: CASSAMTGRGGNTIYF
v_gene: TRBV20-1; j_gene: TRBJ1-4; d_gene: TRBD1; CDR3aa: CSARASGQGFGKLFF
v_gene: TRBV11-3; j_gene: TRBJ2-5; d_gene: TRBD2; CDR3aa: CASSFLADQETQYF
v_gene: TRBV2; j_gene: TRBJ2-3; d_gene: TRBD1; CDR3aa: CASGSRDRSTDTQYF
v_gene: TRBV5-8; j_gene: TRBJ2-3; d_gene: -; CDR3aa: CASSLVRLSTDTQYF
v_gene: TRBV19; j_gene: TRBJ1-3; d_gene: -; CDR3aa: CASSISDSISGNTIYF
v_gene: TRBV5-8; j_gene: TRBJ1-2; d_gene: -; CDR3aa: CASSLGGHTYGYTF
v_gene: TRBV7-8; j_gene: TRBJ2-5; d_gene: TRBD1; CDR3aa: CASSLPDRVQETQYF
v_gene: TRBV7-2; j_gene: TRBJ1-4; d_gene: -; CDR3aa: CASSREGREKLFF
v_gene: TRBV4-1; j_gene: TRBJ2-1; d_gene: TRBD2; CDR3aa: CASSQVAAGGNEQFF
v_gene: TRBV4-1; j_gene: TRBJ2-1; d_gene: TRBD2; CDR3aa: CASSEIAGRPYNEQFF
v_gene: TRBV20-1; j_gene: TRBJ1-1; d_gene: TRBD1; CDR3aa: CSARTGAAEAFF
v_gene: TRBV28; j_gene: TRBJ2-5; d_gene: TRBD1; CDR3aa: CASSLWTGGRVQETQYF
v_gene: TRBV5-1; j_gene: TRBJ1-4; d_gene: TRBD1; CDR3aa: CASSQDRASNEKLFF
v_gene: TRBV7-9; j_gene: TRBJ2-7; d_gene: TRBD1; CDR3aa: CASSLGQGNIYEQYF
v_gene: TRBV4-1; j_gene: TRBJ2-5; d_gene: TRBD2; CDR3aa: CASSQGWPGGGETQYF
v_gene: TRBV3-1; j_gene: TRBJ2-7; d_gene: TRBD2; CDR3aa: CASRNSGRAHEQYF
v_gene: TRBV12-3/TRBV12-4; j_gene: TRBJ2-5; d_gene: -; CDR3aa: CASSDSVQETQYF
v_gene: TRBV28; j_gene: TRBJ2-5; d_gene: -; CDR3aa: CASSLLTGGGTQYF
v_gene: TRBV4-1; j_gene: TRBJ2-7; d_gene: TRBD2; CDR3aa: CASSDLAGWVDEQYF
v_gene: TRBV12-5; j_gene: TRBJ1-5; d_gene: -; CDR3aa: CASGLAPTDVSYQPQHF
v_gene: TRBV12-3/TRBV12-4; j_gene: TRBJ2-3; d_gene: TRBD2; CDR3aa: CASSLMPGTSGSRERQYF
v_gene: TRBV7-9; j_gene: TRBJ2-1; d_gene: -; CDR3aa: CASSSLRGRSYNEQFF
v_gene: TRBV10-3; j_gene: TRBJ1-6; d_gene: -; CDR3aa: CAISANRPSSYNSPLHF
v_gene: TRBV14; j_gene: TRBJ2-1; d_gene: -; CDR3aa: CASSQWGIAEYNEQFF
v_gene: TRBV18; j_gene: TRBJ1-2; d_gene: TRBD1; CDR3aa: CASSPDGQGLLGYTF
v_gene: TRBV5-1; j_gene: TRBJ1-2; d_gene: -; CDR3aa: CASSVDSNYGYTF
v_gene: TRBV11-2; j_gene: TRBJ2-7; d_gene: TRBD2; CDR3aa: CASSLETRLADIYEQYF
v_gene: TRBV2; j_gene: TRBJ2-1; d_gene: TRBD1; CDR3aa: CASSLTGGYNEQFF
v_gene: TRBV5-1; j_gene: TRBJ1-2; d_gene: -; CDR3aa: CASSHDPIVYGYTF
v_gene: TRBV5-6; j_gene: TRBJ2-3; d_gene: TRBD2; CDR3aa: CASSSSGLAHDTQYF
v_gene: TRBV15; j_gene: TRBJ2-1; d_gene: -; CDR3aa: CATSRDTGRRESGFF
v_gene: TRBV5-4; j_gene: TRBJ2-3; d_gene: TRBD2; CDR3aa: CASSPGGTSGTTDTQYF
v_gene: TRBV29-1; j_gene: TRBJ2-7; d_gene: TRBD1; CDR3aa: CSATGANSYEQYF
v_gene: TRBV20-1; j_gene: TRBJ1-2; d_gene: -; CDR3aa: CSARDFQGTDYGYTF
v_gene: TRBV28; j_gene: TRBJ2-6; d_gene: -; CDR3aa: CASSLDLGRLSSGANVLTF
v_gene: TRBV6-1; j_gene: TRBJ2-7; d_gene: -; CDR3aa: CASIGGADVYEQYF
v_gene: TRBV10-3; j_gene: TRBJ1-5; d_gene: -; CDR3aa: CAISLGGDNQPQHF
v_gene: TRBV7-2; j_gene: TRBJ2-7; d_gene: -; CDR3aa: CASSLAPGTYEQYF
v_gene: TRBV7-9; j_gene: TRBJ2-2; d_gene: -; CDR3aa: CASSPLRTGELFF
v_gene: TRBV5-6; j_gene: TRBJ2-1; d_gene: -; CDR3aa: CASSLNSRAEFF
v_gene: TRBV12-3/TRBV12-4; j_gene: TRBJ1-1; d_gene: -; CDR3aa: CASSFSAGTEAFF
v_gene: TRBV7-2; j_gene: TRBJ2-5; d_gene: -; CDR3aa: CASSLEGVYQETQYF
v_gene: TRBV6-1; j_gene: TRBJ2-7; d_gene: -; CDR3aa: CASSLWTLYEQYF
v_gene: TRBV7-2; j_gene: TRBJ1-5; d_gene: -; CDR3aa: CASSPRRWESNQPQHF
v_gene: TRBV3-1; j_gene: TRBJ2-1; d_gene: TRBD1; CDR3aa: CASSQGTGNEQFF
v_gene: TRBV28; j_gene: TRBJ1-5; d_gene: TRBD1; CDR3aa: CASSPPGTGEQPQHF
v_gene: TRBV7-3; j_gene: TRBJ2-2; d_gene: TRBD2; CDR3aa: CASSQRGGDGELFF